Included here is one T cell receptor beta chain sequence, with context. The antigen remains unidentified. A much larger clone sits a single nucleotide away, making a read error possible. The CDR3 totals 13 residues. CDR1 SQVTM and CDR2 ANQGSEA come from the germline V gene. Trimming took off 6 bases at V and 5 bases at J, with 14 bases between the two ends. This entry is derived from a study of tumor and adjacent non-tumor tissue in lung cancer. Across the study: There were around 11 adenocarcinoma, 2 squamous cell carcinoma and 1 small cell lung cancer cases. Some 4.2 million productive TCRbeta reads were obtained per sample on average. Study results and limitations: Tumor repertoires had a smaller top 100 clone share than normal lung.

A modified ARM-PCR protocol with three rounds of nested PCR amplified TCRbeta. MiXCR, run by TCRdb on the multiplex PCR reads, gives a single entry per CDR3 protein. The sample shows about 200,000 distinct CDR3 sequences, around 71% of them seen only once. No cell sorting was done before RNA was extracted from the tissue. Sequencing was performed on lung tumor tissue. The source of this sequence is a man in his sixties with non-small cell lung cancer. The V and J genes are TRBV29-1 and TRBJ1-5; D remains ambiguous. The chain's CDR3 is CSVDRVLHQPQHF. CDR3 bases: TGCAGCGTAGACCGCGTCCTACATCAGCCCCAGCATTTT.